This T cell receptor beta chain comes out of a study of cytomegalovirus exposure and HLA in healthy donors (TCRdb year 2017). Background for the entire study: An earlier analysis of several hundred of the donors reported 276 Gb of sequence data and around 120 million unique TCR beta sequences obtained from about 179 million T cells. Around 320 gigabases of sequencing data and 70 million to 85 million unique TCR sequences were included in an early release covering under 650 HLA-typed donors. The genetic ancestry cluster associated with self-reported Caucasian donors included about 84% of the roughly 360 genotyped donors. The study was designed to test whether signatures of past pathogen exposure could be identified by cataloging public T cell receptors. The study profiled the T cell repertoires of hundreds of subjects by immunosequencing and related them to cytomegalovirus serostatus. In addition to the first cohort of 666 subjects, a separate validation cohort of some 120 different subjects was used. To predict cytomegalovirus infection status, the study brought together high-throughput TCR immunosequencing, statistical association of individual TCRs with disease status, and machine learning. A later analysis re-examined previously published TCR beta repertoires from several hundred donors and added high-resolution HLA genotyping to investigate patterns of TCR occurrence. The later analysis used no new phenotypic data to find candidate immune exposures, relying instead on TCR beta sequences and their occurrence across donors. An earlier analysis of approximately 630 of the donors applied high-throughput TCR beta sequencing to assess whether each TCR beta V gene segment acted as functional or pseudogenic. Alongside the repertoire data, information on donor age, sex, ethnicity and CMV serostatus was compiled. A later genetic analysis used genome-wide SNP genotypes for about 65% of the roughly 700 donors, treating that subset as a discovery cohort. Every repertoire in the discovery cohort had been generated on one and the same sequencing platform. Class I and class II HLA loci were covered by the typing at four-digit resolution. Typing coverage varied by locus: about 620-630 donors for A, B, C, DRB1 and DQB1; around 560 for DQA1; nearly 610 for DPA1; 400 to 480 for DPB1. Several DR-DQ haplotypes were treated as single units for association and clustering because of strong linkage in the cohort. On average, 235,054 unique TCR beta nucleotide sequences were sequenced per donor among some 430 genotyped donors of the cohort, with roughly 18% of those sequences being non-productive.

In total, more than 500 healthy bone marrow donors made up the cohort. At the time of sampling, every cohort member was nominally healthy, though immune exposures that went unrecorded were likely present. The donor tested CMV seronegative, placing the donor among the 350 to 400 seronegative members of the cohort. Every donor gave a peripheral blood sample, and the peripheral blood mononuclear cells from that sample were used for TCR beta sequencing. Genomic DNA was extracted from the blood cell samples with the Qiagen DNeasy Blood Extraction Kit. What the study reported, not specific to this receptor: This cohort had only TCR beta chains sequenced, and the lack of alpha or paired-chain data limited which features could be detected. Because counts were too low, 15 to 20 rarely observed V segments, including chromosome 9 orphons, were excluded from the earlier analysis of 587 of the donors. Across donors, most TCR sequences were observed very rarely, whereas some public TCRs were present in many individuals. The classifier was reported to diagnose cytomegalovirus status with high specificity and sensitivity in both the original cohort and the validation cohort. According to a later analysis, TCR association rates differed among HLA loci, with DRB1 alleles showing the most associated TCRs and HLA-C alleles showing the fewest. Linkage disequilibrium might explain the correlated functional status among segregating V segments, but an unknown experimental factor could not be excluded. V-gene and J-gene trimming of TCR beta chains was associated with a missense DCLRE1C variant in a later genetic analysis, and the association was replicated in an independent cohort. According to a later analysis, parvovirus B19, influenza, CMV and Epstein-Barr virus appeared linked to several top co-occurrence clusters. A cluster of highly shared sequence variants was judged likely to represent a technical artifact of the sequencing pipeline. In vitro tests confirmed that a few of the cytomegalovirus-associated TCR beta chains recognize cytomegalovirus antigens. In a later analysis, HLA-associated TCR beta chains were found to be more clonally expanded and to have lower generation probabilities than equally common non-associated chains. The study listed over 150 TCR beta chains as associated with cytomegalovirus. A further reported finding was that TCR beta sequences accurately predicted the HLA-A and HLA-B alleles for most subjects in the first cohort. Assigning TCR associations to individual alleles was difficult when HLA alleles, especially DR and DQ, strongly co-occurred. It was suggested by the authors that the approach could potentially be generalized to other disease states and immunological phenotypes. In a later analysis, most CMV-associated TCR beta chains were found to appear HLA-restricted, with HLA associations seemingly driven largely by CMV exposure. The 87-base-pair reads could not distinguish some IMGT-functional V segments, including TRBV6-2 and TRBV6-3, so those segments were excluded. In a later genetic analysis, fewer N-insertions in productive TCRs were reported among donors in an Asian-associated ancestry cluster than the roughly 700-donor mean. Because HLA typing was missing for some donors at each locus, association tests included only the typed subset. At a false discovery rate of 0.05, a later analysis linked some 17,000 TCR beta sequences to specific HLA alleles. CMV serostatus was the only immune exposure information available for the cohort. The presence/absence analyses assumed that sequencing depth was roughly uniform across donors, and that assumption may not be true. In an earlier analysis of fewer than 750 of the donors, most TCR beta V segments were observed in productive rearrangements about 90% or about 30% of the time, broadly matching IMGT annotations.

Library preparation was by the immunoSEQ multiplex PCR assay. For the multiplex PCR, a mixture combining 60 forward primers for TCR Vbeta segments and 13 reverse primers for TCR Jbeta segments was used. Amplification of the CDR3 region of rearranged TCR beta genes was performed with a multiplex PCR assay on genomic DNA. On the Illumina HiSeq System, the amplified TCR beta libraries were sequenced as 87-base-pair reads. The study's processing was this. In a later analysis, about 80 million unique TCR beta chains were counted across the roughly 670 repertoires, and roughly 9.9 million of these chains were shared by at least two donors. Raw reads were error-corrected and collapsed into unique sequences with a nearest-neighbor algorithm that merged closely related sequences to remove PCR and sequencing errors. Alignment of CDR3 sequences to IMGT reference sequences was used to assign V, D and J gene segments. Each retained sequence needed at least a six-nucleotide match to both a V gene segment and a J gene segment. A rearrangement counted as productive if the CDR3 had no stop codons and remained in frame with V and J, and every other rearrangement counted as non-productive. Following IMGT convention, CDR3 was defined as the stretch from the second conserved V-encoded cysteine to the conserved J-encoded phenylalanine. Sequences without an unambiguous match to a single V gene segment were excluded from the earlier analysis of over 500 of the donors. In an earlier analysis of several hundred of the donors, V segments were called functional above 56.7% productive rearrangements and were called segregating when the between-donor standard deviation exceeded 5%. A statistical classification framework was built to diagnose cytomegalovirus status from the catalog of TCR beta chain sequences. A later analysis assigned V and J genes by comparing TCR nucleotide sequences with IMGT/GENE-DB human TR gene sequences. A later analysis assigned CDR3 sequences and most-parsimonious VDJ recombination scenarios with the TCRdist pipeline. In a later analysis, every TCR beta chain was defined by the combination of its CDR3 amino acid sequence and its V-gene family, and reads without a unique V-gene family were dropped. A later analysis removed 500 to 600 highly shared, low-generation-probability nucleotide sequences to deal with suspected cross-contamination and a sequencing artifact. In a later analysis, a clonal expansion index was calculated for each public chain from normalized within-repertoire ranks of inferred template counts. In a later analysis, generation probabilities were computed using a VDJ recombination model fitted to out-of-frame rearrangements, and the results were checked against IGoR. A later analysis scored TCR-TCR, TCR-HLA and TCR-CMV co-occurrence with hypergeometric tests, applying a repertoire-size bias correction to TCR pairs. False discovery rates were estimated in a later analysis by permuting HLA or CMV assignments 20 times. A later analysis grouped co-occurring TCRs with DBSCAN, adding TCRdist sequence similarity when clustering within HLA-allele-positive subsets. For co-occurrence clustering, repertoires with fewer than 30,000 or more than 120,000 public chains were excluded, along with four or five repertoires with anomalous nucleotide sharing. TCRdb took this table from immuneACCESS and kept in-frame rearrangements with V and J called. Such tables lack part of the clones; where checked against another copy, unresolved V genes explain under half of the gap, and the rest is unexplained. V, J and clone size derive from that table, while D and trimming were established from the DNA sequence. This sample holds about 170,000 clones; around four fifths were observed only once. The top ten clones comprise over 2.5% of the sample.

The CDR3 contains 12 residues, cysteine and phenylalanine counted. The retained sequence is limited to the CDR3, 36 bases, with the frame set at the first base. CDR1 and CDR2 (SGHNT, YYREEE) derive from the germline V gene (reference sequence). Between the V and J ends, shortened by 0 bases and 13 bases respectively, the junction contains 14 bases. In the case of this clone: No antigen is known for it. No qualities accompany the bases; no much larger clone lies one base away.

The V and J segments used are TRBV5-4 and TRBJ2-7; no D gene call is confident. The sample consisted of PBMCs. The TCR comes from a female donor in good health and CMV-seronegative. The CDR3: CASSLEPSRLYF. In nucleotide form, the sequence is TGTGCCAGCAGCTTGGAGCCTTCGAGACTTTACTTC.